This T cell receptor (beta chain) was documented in a study of blood T cell repertoires in COVID-19. Study-level background: The United States, Italy and Spain were the sources of the acute and convalescent COVID-19 samples. Sample material is recorded as cDNA or gDNA derived from T cells, B-cell-depleted T cells, or PBMCs.

Original methodology: Reference gene primer amplification in the assay estimated nucleated cell counts. The assay was immunoSEQ multiplex PCR, and TCRdb's table has in-frame clones only and misses some. From that table come the V and J calls and clone size; the DNA was used to work out D and trimming. The table includes approximately 150,000 clones, roughly 82% detected once. CDR1 and CDR2 from the germline V gene are LGHNA and YNFKEQ. This CDR3 has 18 amino acids. V lost 4 bases, J lost 3 bases, and 15 bases stayed unmatched. This clone was counted a single time. The sequenced material came from peripheral blood. This receptor was obtained from a woman aged 65 to 85 with acute or convalescent COVID-19. The chain combines TRBV4-2 with TRBJ1-5, with TRBD1 matching over 7 bases. CDR3 coding DNA: TGTGCCAGCAGCCGTACTGACAGGGCCTCCGGGAACAATCAGCCCCAGCATTTT. This codes for CASSRTDRASGNNQPQHF.